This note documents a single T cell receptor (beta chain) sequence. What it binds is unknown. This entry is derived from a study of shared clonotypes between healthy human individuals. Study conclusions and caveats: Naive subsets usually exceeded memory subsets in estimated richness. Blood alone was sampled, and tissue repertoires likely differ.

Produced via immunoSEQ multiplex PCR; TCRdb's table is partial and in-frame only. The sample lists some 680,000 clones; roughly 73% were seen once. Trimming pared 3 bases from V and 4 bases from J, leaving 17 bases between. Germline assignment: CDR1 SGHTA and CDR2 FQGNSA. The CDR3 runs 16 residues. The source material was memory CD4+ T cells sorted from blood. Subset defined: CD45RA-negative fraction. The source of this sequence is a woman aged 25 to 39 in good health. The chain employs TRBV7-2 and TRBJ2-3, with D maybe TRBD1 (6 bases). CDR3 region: CASSFRKAGDPDTQYF. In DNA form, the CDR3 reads TGTGCCAGCAGCTTCAGGAAAGCAGGGGATCCAGATACGCAGTATTTT.